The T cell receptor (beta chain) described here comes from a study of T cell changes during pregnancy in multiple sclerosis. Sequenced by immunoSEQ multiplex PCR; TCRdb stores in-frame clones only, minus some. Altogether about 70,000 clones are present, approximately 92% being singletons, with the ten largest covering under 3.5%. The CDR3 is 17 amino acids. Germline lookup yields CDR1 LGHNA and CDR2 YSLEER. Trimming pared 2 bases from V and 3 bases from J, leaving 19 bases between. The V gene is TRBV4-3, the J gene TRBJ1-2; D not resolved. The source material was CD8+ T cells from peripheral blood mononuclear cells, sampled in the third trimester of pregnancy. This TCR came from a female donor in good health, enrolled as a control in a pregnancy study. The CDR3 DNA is TGCGCCAGCAGCCAACTTTCCTTCAAAGCTCAGGACTATGGCTACACCTTC. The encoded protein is CASSQLSFKAQDYGYTF.